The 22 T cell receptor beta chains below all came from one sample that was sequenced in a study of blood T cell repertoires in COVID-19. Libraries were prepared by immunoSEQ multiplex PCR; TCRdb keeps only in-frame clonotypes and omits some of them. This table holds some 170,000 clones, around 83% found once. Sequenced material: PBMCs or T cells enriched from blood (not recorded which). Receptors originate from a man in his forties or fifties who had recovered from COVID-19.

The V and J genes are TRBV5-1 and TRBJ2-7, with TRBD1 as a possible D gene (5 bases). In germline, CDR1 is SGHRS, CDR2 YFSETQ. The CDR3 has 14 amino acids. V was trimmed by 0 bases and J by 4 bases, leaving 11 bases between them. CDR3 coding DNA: TGCGCCAGCAGCTTGGATACAGGACATTACGAGCAGTACTTC. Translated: CASSLDTGHYEQYF.

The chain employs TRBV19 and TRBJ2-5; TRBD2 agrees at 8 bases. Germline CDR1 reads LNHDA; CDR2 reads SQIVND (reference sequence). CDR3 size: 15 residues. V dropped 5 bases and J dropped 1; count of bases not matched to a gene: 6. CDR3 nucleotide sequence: TGTGCCAGTAGTCTATCGGGACTAGGCCAAGAGACCCAGTACTTC. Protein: CASSLSGLGQETQYF.

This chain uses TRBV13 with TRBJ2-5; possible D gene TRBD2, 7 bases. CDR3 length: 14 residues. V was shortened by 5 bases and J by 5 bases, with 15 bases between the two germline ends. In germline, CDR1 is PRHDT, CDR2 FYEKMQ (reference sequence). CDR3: CASSAGGGSETQYF. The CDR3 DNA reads TGTGCCAGCAGCGCTGGGGGGGGCTCGGAGACCCAGTACTTC.

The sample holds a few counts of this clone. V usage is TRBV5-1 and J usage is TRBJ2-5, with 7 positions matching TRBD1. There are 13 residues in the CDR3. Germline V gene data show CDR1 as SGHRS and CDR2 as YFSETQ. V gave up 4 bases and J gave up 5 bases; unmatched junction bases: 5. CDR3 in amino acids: CASSEGARETQYF. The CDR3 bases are TGCGCCAGCAGCGAGGGGGCAAGGGAGACCCAGTACTTC.

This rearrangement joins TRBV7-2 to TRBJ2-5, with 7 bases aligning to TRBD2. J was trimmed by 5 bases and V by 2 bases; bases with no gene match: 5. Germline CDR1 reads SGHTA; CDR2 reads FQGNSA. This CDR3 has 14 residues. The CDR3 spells CASSLLAVRETQYF. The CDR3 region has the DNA TGTGCCAGCAGCTTACTAGCGGTCCGGGAGACCCAGTACTTC.

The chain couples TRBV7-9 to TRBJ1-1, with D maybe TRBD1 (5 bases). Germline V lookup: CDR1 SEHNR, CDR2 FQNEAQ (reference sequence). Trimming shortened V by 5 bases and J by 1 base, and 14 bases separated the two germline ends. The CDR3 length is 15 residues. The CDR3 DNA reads TGTGCCAGCAGCCAGCGTTCTGACAGGAACACTGAAGCTTTCTTT. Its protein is CASSQRSDRNTEAFF.

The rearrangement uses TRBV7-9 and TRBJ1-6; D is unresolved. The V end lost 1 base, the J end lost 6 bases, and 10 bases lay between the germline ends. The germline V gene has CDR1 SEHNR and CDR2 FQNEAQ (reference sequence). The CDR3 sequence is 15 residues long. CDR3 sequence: CASSLEHTSNSPLHF. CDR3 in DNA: TGTGCCAGCAGCTTAGAACACACCAGTAATTCACCCCTCCACTTT.

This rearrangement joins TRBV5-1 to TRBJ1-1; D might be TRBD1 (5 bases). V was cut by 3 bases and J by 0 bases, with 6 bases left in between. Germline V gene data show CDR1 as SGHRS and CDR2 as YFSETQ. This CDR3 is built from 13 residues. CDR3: CASSWTLNTEAFF. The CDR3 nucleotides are TGCGCCAGCAGCTGGACACTGAACACTGAAGCTTTCTTT.

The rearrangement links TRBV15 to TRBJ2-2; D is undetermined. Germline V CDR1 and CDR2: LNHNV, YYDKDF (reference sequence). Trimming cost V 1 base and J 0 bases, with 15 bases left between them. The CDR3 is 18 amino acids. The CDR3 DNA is TGTGCCACCAGCAGAGGTGCCCTTAGCTCCGCGAACACCGGGGAGCTGTTTTTT. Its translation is CATSRGALSSANTGELFF.

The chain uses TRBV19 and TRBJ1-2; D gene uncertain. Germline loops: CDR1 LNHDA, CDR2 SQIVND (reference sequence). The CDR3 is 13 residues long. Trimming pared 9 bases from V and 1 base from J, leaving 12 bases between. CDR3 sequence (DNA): TGTGCCAGCCTCTCGGGATTTAACTATGGCTACACCTTC. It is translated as CASLSGFNYGYTF.

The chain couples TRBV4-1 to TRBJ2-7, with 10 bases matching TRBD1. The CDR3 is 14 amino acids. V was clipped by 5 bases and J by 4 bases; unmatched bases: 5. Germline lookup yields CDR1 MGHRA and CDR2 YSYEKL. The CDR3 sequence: CASSYRDRGYEQYF. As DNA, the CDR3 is TGCGCCAGCAGCTACCGGGACAGGGGTTACGAGCAGTACTTC.

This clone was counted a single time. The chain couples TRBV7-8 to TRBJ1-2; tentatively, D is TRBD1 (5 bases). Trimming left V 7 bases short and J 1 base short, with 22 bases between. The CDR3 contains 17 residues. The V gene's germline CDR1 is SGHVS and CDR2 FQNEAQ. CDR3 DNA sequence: TGTGCCAGCACCCCGGGGGGGACCCCGATGGTTAACTATGGCTACACCTTC. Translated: CASTPGGTPMVNYGYTF.

This chain's CDR3 is CASSDRGGRMNTEAFF. The CDR3 nucleotides read TGTGCCAGCAGTGATCGGGGAGGGAGGATGAACACTGAAGCTTTCTTT. The chain links TRBV2 to TRBJ1-1; D uncertain. The CDR3 extends over 16 amino acids. Germline CDR1 SNHLY, CDR2 FYNNEI. The ends were cut back, 3 bases at V and 0 bases at J, with 14 bases in the middle.

The DNA for the CDR3 is TGCGCCAGCAGCTGGGGGACTAGCGGGGGACCTTCGAGCACCGGGGAGCTGTTTTTT. It encodes CASSWGTSGGPSSTGELFF. V gene TRBV5-1 combines with J gene TRBJ2-2, with TRBD2 identical over 14 bases. With 3 bases clipped from V and 4 bases from J, the junction kept 11 bases outside the gene matches. The germline V gene has CDR1 SGHRS and CDR2 YFSETQ. This CDR3 contains 19 residues.

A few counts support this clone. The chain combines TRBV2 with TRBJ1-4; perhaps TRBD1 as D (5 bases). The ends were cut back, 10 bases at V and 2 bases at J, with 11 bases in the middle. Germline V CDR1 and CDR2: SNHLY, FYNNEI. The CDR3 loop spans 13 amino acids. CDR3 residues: CATEQETNEKLFF. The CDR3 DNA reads TGTGCCACCGAACAGGAGACTAATGAAAAACTGTTTTTT.

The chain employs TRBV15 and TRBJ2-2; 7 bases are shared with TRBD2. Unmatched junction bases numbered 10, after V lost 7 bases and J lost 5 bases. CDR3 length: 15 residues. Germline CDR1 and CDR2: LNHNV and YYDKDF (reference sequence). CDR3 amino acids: CATTSGGVFTGELFF. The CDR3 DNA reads TGTGCCACCACCTCGGGGGGAGTGTTTACCGGGGAGCTGTTTTTT.

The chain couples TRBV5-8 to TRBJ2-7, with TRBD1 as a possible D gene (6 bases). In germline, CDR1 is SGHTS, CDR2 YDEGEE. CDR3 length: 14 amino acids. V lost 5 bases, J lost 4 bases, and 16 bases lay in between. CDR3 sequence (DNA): TGTGCCAGCAGAACCAGGGGTAGAAGTTACGAGCAGTACTTC. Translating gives CASRTRGRSYEQYF.

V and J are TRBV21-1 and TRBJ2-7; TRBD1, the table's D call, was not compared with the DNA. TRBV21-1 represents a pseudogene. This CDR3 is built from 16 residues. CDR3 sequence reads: CASSKEAARELYEQYF. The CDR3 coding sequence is TGTGCCAGCAGCAAAGAGGCCGCCAGGGAACTCTACGAGCAGTACTTC.

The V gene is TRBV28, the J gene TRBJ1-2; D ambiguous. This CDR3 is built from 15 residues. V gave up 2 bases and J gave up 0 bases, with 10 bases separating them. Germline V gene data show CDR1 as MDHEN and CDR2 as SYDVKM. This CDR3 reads CASSLLSVANYGYTF. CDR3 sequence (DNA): TGTGCCAGCAGTTTACTGTCAGTCGCTAACTATGGCTACACCTTC.

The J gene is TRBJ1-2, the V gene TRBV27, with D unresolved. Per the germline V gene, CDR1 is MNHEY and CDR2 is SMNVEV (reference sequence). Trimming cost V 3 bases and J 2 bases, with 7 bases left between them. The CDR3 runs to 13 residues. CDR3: CASSFRANYGYTF. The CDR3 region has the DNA TGTGCCAGCAGTTTTAGAGCCAACTATGGCTACACCTTC.

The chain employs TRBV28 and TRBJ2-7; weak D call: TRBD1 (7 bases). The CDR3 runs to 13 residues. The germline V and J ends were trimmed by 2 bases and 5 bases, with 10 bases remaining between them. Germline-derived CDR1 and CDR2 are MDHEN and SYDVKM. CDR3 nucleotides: TGTGCCAGCAGTTTACCCAGGGGGGACGAGCAGTACTTC. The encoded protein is CASSLPRGDEQYF.

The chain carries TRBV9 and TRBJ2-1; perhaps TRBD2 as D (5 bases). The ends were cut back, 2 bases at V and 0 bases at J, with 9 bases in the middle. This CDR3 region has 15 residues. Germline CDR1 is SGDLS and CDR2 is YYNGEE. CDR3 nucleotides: TGTGCCAGCAGCGTTCTGGGGAGCTCCTACAATGAGCAGTTCTTC. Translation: CASSVLGSSYNEQFF.